Below are 30 T cell receptor beta chains sequenced from a single sample in a study of prognosis after radiotherapy for stage I lung cancer. Two-round multiplex PCR amplified TCR beta CDR3 from genomic DNA. Gene-specific primers for each TRBV and TRBJ gene drove first-round PCR. TCRdb recomputed calls from the multiplex PCR reads with MiXCR, one row per CDR3 protein. The data show about 16,000 distinct CDR3 sequences, about 43% seen once. The input for sequencing was PBMCs, taken before or after stereotactic body radiation therapy (not recorded which). The origin of the receptors is a donor older than 45 with non-small cell lung cancer.

Ten or more counts support this clonotype. The chain couples TRBV10-3 to TRBJ1-4; D is possibly TRBD1 (5 bases). V lost 3 bases and J lost 0, with 8 bases in between. Germline V gene sequence: CDR1 ENHRY, CDR2 SYGVKD. CDR3 length: 15 residues. The CDR3 bases are TGTGCCATCAGTGAACAGGCTACAACTAATGAAAAACTGTTTTTT. It codes for CAISEQATTNEKLFF.

In its sample, this clonotype was seen many times. The V gene is TRBV18, the J gene TRBJ1-6, with D maybe TRBD1 (5 bases). Germline assignment: CDR1 KGHSH and CDR2 LQKENI. V shed 1 base and J shed 8 bases, with 6 bases lying between them. The CDR3 runs to 13 residues. As DNA, the CDR3 is TGTGCCAGCTCACCACGAGGGGATTCACCCCTCCACTTT. This gives the protein CASSPRGDSPLHF.

V usage is TRBV4-1 and J usage is TRBJ1-4; D unresolved. Trimming cost V 6 bases and J 0 bases, with 8 bases left between them. This CDR3 spans 14 amino acids. CDR1 and CDR2 from the germline V gene are MGHRA and YSYEKL. CDR3 region: CASRGKSTNEKLFF. As DNA, the CDR3 is TGCGCCAGCAGGGGCAAGTCAACTAATGAAAAACTGTTTTTT.

This clonotype has at least ten counts. This chain joins TRBV15 and TRBJ1-3, with D possibly TRBD1 on 5 matching bases. Germline-derived CDR1 and CDR2 are LNHNV and YYDKDF (reference sequence). Trimming pared 2 bases from V and 2 bases from J, leaving 13 bases between. CDR3 length: 16 amino acids. The DNA for the CDR3 is TGTGCCACCAGCAGACATGGGGGAGGGCCTGGAAACACCATATATTTT. Its translation: CATSRHGGGPGNTIYF. The entire variable domain, with the rest obtained from reference TRBV15 and TRBJ1-3, is as follows: DAMVIQNPRYQVTQFGKPVTLSCSQTLNHNVMYWYQQKSSQAPKLLFHYYDKDFNNEADTPDNFQSRRPNTSFCFLDIRSPGLGDTAMYLCATSRHGGGPGNTIYFGEGSWLTVV.

This clonotype was recorded many times. The chain links TRBV18 to TRBJ2-7; D is ambiguous. The CDR3 consists of 14 residues. The V gene's germline CDR1 is KGHSH and CDR2 LQKENI. Trimming removed 2 bases at V and 0 bases at J, with 8 bases between. CDR3 DNA sequence: TGTGCCAGCTCACCATCCACACACTCCTACGAGCAGTACTTC. This translates into CASSPSTHSYEQYF.

CDR3 in DNA: TGTGCCAGCAGTTACTCGTCCCCGGGATTCCCCTCCGAGCAGTACTTC. It codes for CASSYSSPGFPSEQYF. The chain uses TRBV6-5 and TRBJ2-7, with D tentatively TRBD2 (5 bases). The CDR3 has 16 residues. The V end was cut by 0 bases, the J end by 6 bases, with 18 bases between. The V gene's germline CDR1 is MNHEY and CDR2 SVGAGI.

The rearrangement uses TRBV20-1 and TRBJ2-7, with 8 bases fitting TRBD2. Germline CDR1 reads DFQATT; CDR2 reads SNEGSKA (reference sequence). CDR3 length equals 13 residues. The V segment lost 6 bases and the J segment 5 bases; nucleotides outside the gene matches: 9. CDR3 in DNA: TGCAGTGCGAGGAGCGGGAGTAAAGACGAGCAGTACTTC. Translating gives CSARSGSKDEQYF.

The chain recombines TRBV20-1 with TRBJ2-4; 7 bases agree with TRBD2. In germline, CDR1 is DFQATT, CDR2 SNEGSKA (reference sequence). The CDR3 covers 14 residues. The ends lost 8 bases at V and 3 bases at J; junction bases unmatched: 10. Here the CDR3 reads CSSWGGVVKNIQYF. CDR3 in DNA: TGCAGTAGTTGGGGGGGAGTAGTCAAAAACATTCAGTACTTC.

This clonotype was picked up many times. CDR3 loop: CASSDGLPTDTQYF. CDR3 nucleotide sequence: TGTGCCAGCAGTGATGGACTACCCACAGATACGCAGTATTTT. The chain carries TRBV25-1 and TRBJ2-3, with D possibly matching TRBD2 (6 bases). CDR1 MGHDK and CDR2 SYGVNS come from the germline V gene. The CDR3 is 14 residues long. Trimming stripped 3 bases from V and 2 bases from J, with 9 bases between.

This clonotype was recorded many times. This rearrangement joins TRBV11-2 to TRBJ2-4; maybe TRBD2 (6 bases). Germline assignment: CDR1 SGHAT and CDR2 FQNNGV. CDR3 length: 14 amino acids. V gave up 0 bases and J gave up 7 bases, with 10 bases separating them. Written as DNA, the CDR3 is TGTGCCAGCAGCTTAGATCCGGGAGCGAACATTCAGTACTTC. Translated: CASSLDPGANIQYF.

In this sample, this clonotype turned up once. One end of the junction fails to match germline, which may point to a read error. This chain uses TRBV7-9 with TRBJ1-2, with TRBD1 matching 11 bases. CDR3 length: 13 residues. CDR1 is SEHNR and CDR2 is FQNEAQ in the germline V gene (reference sequence). The CDR3 bases are TGCGCCAGCAGCTGGGACAGGGGGACTGGCTACACCTTC. Its translation is CASSWDRGTGYTF.

This clonotype has only one observation. CDR3 protein: CASRMTAGNTIYF. Written as DNA, the CDR3 is TGTGCCAGCAGAATGACAGCAGGAAACACCATATATTTT. The genes are TRBV12-3 or TRBV12-4 and TRBJ1-3, with D possibly matching TRBD1 (5 bases). V was shortened by 6 bases and J by 4 bases, with 10 bases between the two germline ends. The CDR3 is made up of 13 amino acids.

As for this clonotype: At one of its ends the junction is not consistent with the germline gene, which may arise from a read error. The genes are TRBV27 and TRBJ2-7; the D is unclear. This CDR3 has 12 amino acids. Germline V gene data show CDR1 as MNHEY and CDR2 as SMNVEV (reference sequence). As DNA, the CDR3 is TGTGCCAGCTTCGGAGCCTCCTACGAGAAGTACTTC. Its translation: CASFGASYEKYF.

With respect to this clonotype: A much larger clone differs by one base, so this may be a read error. The V call is TRBV5-1, the J call TRBJ1-2, with D unresolved. The CDR3 runs 13 residues. Trimming left V 4 bases short and J 4 bases short, with 11 bases between. CDR1 and CDR2 from the germline V gene are SGHRS and YFSETQ. The CDR3 DNA reads TGCGCCAGCAGCCCGGAGCAGACCTATGGCTACACCTTC. It specifies CASSPEQTYGYTF.

In this sample, this clonotype turned up many times. The J gene is TRBJ2-5, the V gene TRBV28, with 7 bases matching TRBD2. Germline assignment: CDR1 MDHEN and CDR2 SYDVKM. The CDR3 is made up of 15 amino acids. The J segment lost 9 bases and the V segment lost 4 bases, leaving 14 bases of the junction unmatched. The CDR3 is CASSSLSGVWSAQYF. The DNA for the CDR3 is TGTGCCAGCAGTTCCCTAAGCGGGGTGTGGTCGGCCCAGTACTTC.

V gene TRBV20-1 combines with J gene TRBJ1-3; possibly TRBD1 for D (6 bases). The germline V gene has CDR1 DFQATT and CDR2 SNEGSKA (reference sequence). Trimming stripped 4 bases from V and 4 bases from J, with 8 bases between. The CDR3 loop spans 12 amino acids. For the CDR3, the DNA is TGCAGTGCTAACAGGGACGGAAACACCATATATTTT. It codes for CSANRDGNTIYF.

This clonotype occurred many times. The chain combines TRBV7-9 with TRBJ2-2, with 10 bases fitting TRBD1. The germline CDR1 and CDR2 sequences are SEHNR and FQNEAQ (reference sequence). The CDR3 extends over 17 amino acids. The V gene end was trimmed by 2 bases and the J gene end by 4 bases; junction bases not matched to a gene: 7. This chain's CDR3 is CASSLSGQGGGTGELFF. The CDR3 DNA is TGTGCCAGCAGCTTAAGTGGACAGGGGGGAGGCACCGGGGAGCTGTTTTTT.

This rearrangement joins TRBV19 to TRBJ2-5; maybe TRBD1 (6 bases). Germline V gene lookup returns CDR1 LNHDA and CDR2 SQIVND (reference sequence). CDR3 length: 16 residues. The V gene lost 3 bases and the J gene lost 3 bases, with 17 bases spanning the gap. The CDR3 spells CASSMGAGHGKETQYF. CDR3 coding DNA: TGTGCCAGTAGTATGGGGGCTGGACATGGTAAAGAGACCCAGTACTTC. Together with reference TRBV19 and TRBJ2-5, the CDR3 gives the full variable domain: DGGITQSPKYLFRKEGQNVTLSCEQNLNHDAMYWYRQDPGQGLRLIYYSQIVNDFQKGDIAEGYSVSREKKESFPLTVTSAQKNPTAFYLCASSMGAGHGKETQYFGPGTRLLVL.

This clonotype was detected many times. CDR3 amino acids: CASSSIGGTGELFF. The CDR3 coding sequence is TGCGCCAGCAGCTCCATAGGGGGCACCGGGGAGCTGTTTTTT. The chain recombines TRBV5-1 with TRBJ2-2; TRBD1 might be the D (6 bases). Per germline, CDR1 SGHRS and CDR2 YFSETQ. CDR3 size: 14 residues. The V gene lost 3 bases and the J gene lost 4 bases, with 10 bases spanning the gap.

The V call is TRBV24-1, the J call TRBJ1-2; perhaps TRBD1 as D (5 bases). V lost 3 bases to trimming and J lost 1 base, with 11 bases between them. The CDR3 spans 15 residues. The germline gives CDR1 KGHDR, CDR2 SFDVKD. CDR3 nucleotides: TGTGCCACCAGTGATGCGGGGCGTAGTAACTATGGCTACACCTTC. It translates to CATSDAGRSNYGYTF.

A remark on this clonotype: Since a much larger clone is just one base distant, this may be a read error. This sequence joins TRBV28 and TRBJ2-5; 8 bases agree with TRBD1. The J segment lost 2 bases and the V segment lost 6 bases, leaving 23 bases of the junction unmatched. CDR1 is MDHEN, CDR2 SYDVKM, per germline. The CDR3 is 20 residues long. The CDR3 nucleotides read TGTGCCAGCAGCCGCAAGACATTTGGACTCTGGACAGGGAAACAAGAGACCCAGTACTTC. It specifies CASSRKTFGLWTGKQETQYF.

This clonotype is medium-sized. The chain is built from TRBV12-3 or TRBV12-4 and TRBJ2-1; 10 bases agree with TRBD2. The V segment lost 5 bases and the J segment 15 bases; nucleotides outside the gene matches: 7. The CDR3 consists of 12 residues. The CDR3, as DNA: TGTGCCAGCAGTCTCCCGGGACTAGCGATGTTCTTC. Amino acids: CASSLPGLAMFF.

CDR3 amino acids: CASSVSSGPYGYTF. The CDR3 coding sequence is TGTGCCAGCAGTGTTAGTTCTGGCCCCTATGGCTACACCTTC. The chain recombines TRBV2 with TRBJ1-2; no clear D. V was pared by 4 bases and J by 4 bases, with 13 bases between. The CDR3 runs to 14 residues. Per the germline V gene, CDR1 is SNHLY and CDR2 is FYNNEI. Using reference TRBV2 and TRBJ1-2 for the parts outside the CDR3, the full variable domain is EPEVTQTPSHQVTQMGQEVILRCVPISNHLYFYWYRQILGQKVEFLVSFYNNEISEKSEIFDDQFSVERPDGSNFTLKIRSTKLEDSAMYFCASSVSSGPYGYTFGSGTRLTVV.

In the case of this clonotype: At one of its ends the junction is not consistent with the germline gene, which may arise from a read error. This chain joins TRBV2 and TRBJ1-1; D unresolved. CDR1 SNHLY and CDR2 FYNNEI come from the germline V gene. The CDR3 is made up of 11 amino acids. This chain's CDR3 is CASSSLFEALF. The CDR3 DNA reads as TGTGCCAGCAGCTCTCTTTTCGAAGCTTTATTT.

This clonotype is labeled medium-sized. The rearrangement uses TRBV6-1 and TRBJ1-2; D not certain. CDR3 length: 11 amino acids. V was cut by 6 bases and J by 2 bases, with 4 bases left in between. CDR1 is MNHNS and CDR2 is SASEGT in the germline V gene. DNA for the CDR3: TGTGCCAGCAGCGGCAACTATGGCTACACCTTC. As protein: CASSGNYGYTF.

V gene TRBV6-1 combines with J gene TRBJ2-7, with TRBD1 matching over 8 bases. This CDR3 contains 14 residues. Germline CDR1 reads MNHNS; CDR2 reads SASEGT. Trimming removed 6 bases from V and 1 base from J; junction bases left unmatched: 5. The CDR3 reads CASRQGVDSYEQYF. CDR3 sequence (DNA): TGTGCCAGCAGACAGGGGGTAGATTCCTACGAGCAGTACTTC.

V usage is TRBV7-8 and J usage is TRBJ1-6; D gene uncertain. Per the germline V gene, CDR1 is SGHVS and CDR2 is FQNEAQ. Trimming left V 0 bases short and J 19 bases short, with 16 bases between. CDR3 length: 13 amino acids. CDR3 sequence reads: CASSLATDSRLHF. The CDR3 DNA reads TGTGCCAGCAGCTTAGCGACGGATTCACGCCTACACTTT.

This clonotype showed up many times. The chain recombines TRBV7-6 with TRBJ2-5; a possible D gene is TRBD2 (5 bases). CDR1 is SGHVS, CDR2 FNYEAQ, per germline. This CDR3 region has 15 residues. The V gene lost 5 bases and the J gene lost 2 bases, with 15 bases spanning the gap. CDR3 sequence: CASSTLRTSQETQYF. The DNA for the CDR3 is TGTGCCAGCAGCACACTCCGGACTTCACAAGAGACCCAGTACTTC.

This clonotype was seen repeatedly, ten times or more. CDR3 nucleotides: TGTGCCTGGAGTGTACCCCGGACAGGGGGCGCAGATACGCAGTATTTT. This gives the protein CAWSVPRTGGADTQYF. This chain uses TRBV30 with TRBJ2-3; 11 nucleotides line up with TRBD1. The CDR3 runs 16 residues. Germline trimming cut 0 bases from V and 4 bases from J; bases unmatched to any gene: 6. Germline V gene data show CDR1 as GTSNPN and CDR2 as SVGIG (reference sequence).

This clonotype is labeled as medium-sized. The J gene is TRBJ2-7, the V gene TRBV6-5; no definite D call. This CDR3 region has 13 residues. Germline CDR1 and CDR2: MNHEY and SVGAGI. V dropped 2 bases and J dropped 1 base, with 6 bases sitting between them. CDR3 bases: TGTGCCAGCAGTTACGATTCTTCCTACGAGCAGTACTTC. Translation gives CASSYDSSYEQYF.